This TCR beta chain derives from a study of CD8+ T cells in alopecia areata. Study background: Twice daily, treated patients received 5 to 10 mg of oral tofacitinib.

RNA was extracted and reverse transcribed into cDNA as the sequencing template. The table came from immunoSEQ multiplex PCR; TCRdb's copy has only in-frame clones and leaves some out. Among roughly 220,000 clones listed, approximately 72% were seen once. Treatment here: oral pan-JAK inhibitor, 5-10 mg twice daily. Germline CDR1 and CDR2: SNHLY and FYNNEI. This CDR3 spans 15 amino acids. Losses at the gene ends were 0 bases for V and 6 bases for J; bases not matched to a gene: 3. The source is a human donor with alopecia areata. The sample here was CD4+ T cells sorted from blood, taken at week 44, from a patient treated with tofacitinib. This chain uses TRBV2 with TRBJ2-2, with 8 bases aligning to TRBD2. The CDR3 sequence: CASSEASGAAGELFF. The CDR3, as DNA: TGTGCCAGCAGTGAAGCTAGCGGGGCCGCCGGGGAGCTGTTTTTT. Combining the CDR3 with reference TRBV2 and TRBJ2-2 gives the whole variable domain EPEVTQTPSHQVTQMGQEVILRCVPISNHLYFYWYRQILGQKVEFLVSFYNNEISEKSEIFDDQFSVERPDGSNFTLKIRSTKLEDSAMYFCASSEASGAAGELFFGEGSRLTVL.